Listed here is a single T cell receptor (beta chain). The sample is drawn from a study of blood T cell repertoires in COVID-19. TCRdb keeps only in-frame clones here, not all; method: immunoSEQ multiplex PCR. This table holds about 98,000 clones, roughly four fifths found once. Germline CDR1 reads SGHRS; CDR2 reads YFSETQ. The V and J ends lost 0 bases and 8 bases respectively, with 9 bases between them. The CDR3 consists of 13 residues. The V call is TRBV5-1, the J call TRBJ1-3; no firm D call. The receptor was derived from a man between 60 and 75 years old with acute or convalescent COVID-19. Sequencing input: peripheral blood. The CDR3 region has the DNA TGCGCCAGCAGCTTGGTGGCGGGAGACACCATATATTTT. Amino acid sequence: CASSLVAGDTIYF.